These T cell receptor beta chains were read from a single sample in a study of patients and donors after allogeneic stem cell transplantation. A single record per CDR3 protein comes from TCRdb applying MiXCR to the RT-PCR reads. The sample gives roughly 41,000 distinct CDR3 sequences, roughly 29% of which show up once; about three quarters is in the top ten. The specimen was blood, either unsorted or a sorted T cell fraction (not recorded which). These receptor sequences come from a human donor who was either an allogeneic HSCT recipient or a stem cell or donor lymphocyte infusion donor (not recorded which). It is not recorded whose cells these are; they may come from a transplant donor. Both conserved end residues are part of each CDR3. Fields, in order: V gene, J gene, D gene, CDR3 protein. The D gene is left open where the match is weak.

TRBV5-1	TRBJ1-4	NA	CASLMTGGNEKLFF
TRBV7-6	TRBJ1-4	NA	CASTRGEKLFF
TRBV12-3/TRBV12-4	TRBJ2-3	TRBD2	CASSSGTSGRTDTQYF
TRBV4-3	TRBJ1-1	NA	CASSQDRRSQGAFF
TRBV27	TRBJ2-5	NA	CASSLSAYQETQYF
TRBV4-3	TRBJ2-1	TRBD2	CASSRLAGVYNEQFF
TRBV28	TRBJ1-2	NA	CASSLVDGYTF
TRBV6-5	TRBJ2-7	TRBD2	CASSAQGTSGKRYEQYF
TRBV18	TRBJ1-1	NA	CASSPWADTEAFF
TRBV15	TRBJ1-5	NA	CATSSTLLYSNQPQHF
TRBV12-3/TRBV12-4	TRBJ1-2	TRBD1	CASSRPAGGFGYTF
TRBV6-5	TRBJ2-7	NA	CASSPKGVGTYEQYF
TRBV29-1	TRBJ1-2	NA	CSVEDNRTVNYGYTF
TRBV7-2	TRBJ2-1	NA	CASNWDDEQFF
TRBV28	TRBJ1-2	TRBD1	CASSRDRGRKAYGYTF
TRBV5-1	TRBJ1-1	NA	CASSWKRMGDTEAFF
TRBV5-1	TRBJ1-2	NA	CASSQTEYYGYTF
TRBV18	TRBJ2-5	NA	CASSPRVQETQYF
TRBV4-3	TRBJ2-5	TRBD2	CASSQVVLAGAPGTQYF
TRBV28	TRBJ2-3	NA	CASQRGGQSDTQYF
TRBV12-3/TRBV12-4	TRBJ1-2	NA	CASSPSGKAGYTF
TRBV20-1	TRBJ2-7	TRBD2	CSASLAGGYEQYF
TRBV3-2	TRBJ2-3	NA	CDTDTQYF
TRBV6-5	TRBJ2-3	NA	CASSYLVATDTQYF